The entry below gives a single TCR beta chain sequence along with its context. The sample comes from a study of blood T cell repertoires in COVID-19. Study-level background: Sites in the United States, Italy and Spain provided acute and convalescent COVID-19 samples. Sources were T cells, B-cell-depleted T cells, or PBMCs; the material itself was cDNA or gDNA.

Authors' analysis steps: Amplification from reference gene primers served as the basis for estimated nucleated cell counts. This table comes from immunoSEQ multiplex PCR, and its TCRdb copy is limited to in-frame clones, with some not included. The DNA gave D and trimming, while V, J and clone size come from that table. The sample comprises about 190,000 clones, 65% to 85% of which are singletons, and roughly 2.8% rests with the top ten. Germline assignment: CDR1 SGHNT and CDR2 YYREEE (reference sequence). The CDR3 covers 13 residues. The V and J ends lost 0 bases and 3 bases respectively, with 5 bases between them.

The TCR was taken from a man over 45 with active or convalescent COVID-19. Sequences were obtained from peripheral blood. V usage is TRBV5-4 and J usage is TRBJ2-3; D not resolved. The CDR3: CASSLEQTDTQYF. CDR3 DNA sequence: TGTGCCAGCAGCTTGGAACAAACAGATACGCAGTATTTT.